The subject of this entry is one T cell receptor beta chain. The data derive from a study of cytomegalovirus exposure and HLA in healthy donors. Though probably carrying unrecorded immune exposures, donors were nominally healthy at sampling. The germline gives CDR1 GTSNPN, CDR2 SVGIG (reference sequence). This CDR3 has 17 amino acids. Trimming took off 2 bases at V and 0 bases at J, with 19 bases between the two ends. The PCR made use of 60 Vbeta and 13 Jbeta primers. Clones were sequenced by immunoSEQ multiplex PCR, and TCRdb holds only the in-frame ones, with some missing. Its table records 120,000 to 150,000 clones.

This TCR came from a woman aged 45 to 65 in good health and CMV-seronegative. Sequenced sample: PBMCs. The V gene is TRBV30, the J gene TRBJ1-1, with D uncertain. The CDR3 reads CAWSQKPSTRVNTEAFF. The CDR3 coding sequence is TGTGCCTGGAGTCAAAAACCATCAACGAGGGTGAACACTGAAGCTTTCTTT.